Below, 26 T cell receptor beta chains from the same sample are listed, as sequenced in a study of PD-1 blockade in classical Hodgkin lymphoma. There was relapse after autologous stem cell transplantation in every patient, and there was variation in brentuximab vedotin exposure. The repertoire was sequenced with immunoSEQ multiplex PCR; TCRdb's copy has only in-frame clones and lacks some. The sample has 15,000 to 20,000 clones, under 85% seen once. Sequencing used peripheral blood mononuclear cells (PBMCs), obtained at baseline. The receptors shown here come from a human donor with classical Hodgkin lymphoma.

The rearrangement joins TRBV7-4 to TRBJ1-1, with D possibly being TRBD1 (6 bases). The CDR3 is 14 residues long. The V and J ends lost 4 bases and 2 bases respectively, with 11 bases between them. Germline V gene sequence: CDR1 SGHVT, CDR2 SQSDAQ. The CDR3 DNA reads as TGTGCCAGCAGCTCACAGGGTTATAACACTGAAGCTTTCTTT. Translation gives CASSSQGYNTEAFF.

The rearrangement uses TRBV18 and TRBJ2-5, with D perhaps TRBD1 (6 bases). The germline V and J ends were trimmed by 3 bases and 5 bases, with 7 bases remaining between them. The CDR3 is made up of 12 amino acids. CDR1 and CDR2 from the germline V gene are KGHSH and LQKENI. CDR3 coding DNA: TGTGCCAGCTCACCGGGACATGAGACCCAGTACTTC. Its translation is CASSPGHETQYF.

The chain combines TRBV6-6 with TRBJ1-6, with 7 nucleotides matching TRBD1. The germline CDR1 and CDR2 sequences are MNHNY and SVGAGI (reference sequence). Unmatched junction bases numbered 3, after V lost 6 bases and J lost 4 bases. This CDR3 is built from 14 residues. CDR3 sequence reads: CASSPTGYNSPLHF. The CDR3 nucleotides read TGTGCCAGCAGCCCGACAGGGTATAATTCACCCCTCCACTTT.

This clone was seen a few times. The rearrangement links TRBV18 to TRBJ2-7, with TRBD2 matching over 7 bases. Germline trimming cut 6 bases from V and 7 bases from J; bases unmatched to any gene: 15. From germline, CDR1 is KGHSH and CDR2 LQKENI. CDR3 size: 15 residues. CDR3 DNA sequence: TGTGCCAGCTCCAGGGACGGGACTATTGCCCTGGAGCAGTACTTC. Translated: CASSRDGTIALEQYF.

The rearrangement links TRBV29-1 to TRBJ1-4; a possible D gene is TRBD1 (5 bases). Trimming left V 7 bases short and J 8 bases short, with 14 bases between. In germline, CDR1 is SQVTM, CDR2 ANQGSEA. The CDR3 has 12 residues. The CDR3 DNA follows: TGCAGCGCCCGGCGGGGGAACGAAAAACTGTTTTTT. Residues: CSARRGNEKLFF.

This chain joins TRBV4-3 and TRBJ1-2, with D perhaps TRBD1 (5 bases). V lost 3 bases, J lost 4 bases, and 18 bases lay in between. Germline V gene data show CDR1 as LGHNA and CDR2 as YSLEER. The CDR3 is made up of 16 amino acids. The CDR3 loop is CASSQVLGEAGYGYTF. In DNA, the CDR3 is TGCGCCAGCAGCCAGGTCCTGGGGGAGGCAGGCTATGGCTACACCTTC.

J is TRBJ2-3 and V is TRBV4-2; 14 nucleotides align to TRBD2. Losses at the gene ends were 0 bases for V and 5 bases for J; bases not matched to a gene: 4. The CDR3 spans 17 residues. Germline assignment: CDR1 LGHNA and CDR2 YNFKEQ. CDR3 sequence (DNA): TGTGCCAGCAGCCAAGAAGGGACTAGCGGGAGAAGAGATACGCAGTATTTT. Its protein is CASSQEGTSGRRDTQYF.

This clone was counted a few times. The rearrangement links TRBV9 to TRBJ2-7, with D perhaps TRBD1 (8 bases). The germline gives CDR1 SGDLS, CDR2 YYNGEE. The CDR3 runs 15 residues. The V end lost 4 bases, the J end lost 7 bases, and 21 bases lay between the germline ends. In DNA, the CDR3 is TGTGCCAGCAGCCCAGACGACAGGGGAGCGGGGGAGCAGTACTTC. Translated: CASSPDDRGAGEQYF.

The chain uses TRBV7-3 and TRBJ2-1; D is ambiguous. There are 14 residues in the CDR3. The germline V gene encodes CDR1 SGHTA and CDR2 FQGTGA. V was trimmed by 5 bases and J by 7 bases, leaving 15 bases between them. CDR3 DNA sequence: TGTGCCAGCAGCCTAGGACCAACCGGGAATGAGCAGTTCTTC. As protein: CASSLGPTGNEQFF.

The chain's CDR3 is CASGLATLRLFGRNQPQHF. The CDR3, as DNA: TGTGCTAGTGGTTTAGCGACTCTTCGACTTTTCGGTCGAAATCAGCCCCAGCATTTT. The chain employs TRBV12-5 and TRBJ1-5, with D uncertain. CDR1 LGHNT and CDR2 FRNRAP come from the germline V gene. The CDR3 contains 19 residues. V was pared by 3 bases and J by 4 bases, with 25 bases between.

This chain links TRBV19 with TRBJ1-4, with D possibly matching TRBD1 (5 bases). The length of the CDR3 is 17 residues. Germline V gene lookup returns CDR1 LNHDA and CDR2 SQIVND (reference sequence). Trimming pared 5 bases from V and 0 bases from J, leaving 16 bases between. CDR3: CASSFSFRAATNEKLFF. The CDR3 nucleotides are TGTGCCAGTAGTTTTTCCTTCAGGGCTGCAACTAATGAAAAACTGTTTTTT. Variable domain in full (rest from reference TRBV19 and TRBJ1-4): DGGITQSPKYLFRKEGQNVTLSCEQNLNHDAMYWYRQDPGQGLRLIYYSQIVNDFQKGDIAEGYSVSREKKESFPLTVTSAQKNPTAFYLCASSFSFRAATNEKLFFGSGTQLSVL.

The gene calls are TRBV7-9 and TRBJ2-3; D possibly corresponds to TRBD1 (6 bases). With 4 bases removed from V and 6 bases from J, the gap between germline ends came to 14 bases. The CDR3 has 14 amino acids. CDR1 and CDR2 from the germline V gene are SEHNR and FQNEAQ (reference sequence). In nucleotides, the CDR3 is TGTGCCAGCAGCTCCCCAGGGGAACAGGATACGCAGTATTTT. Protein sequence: CASSSPGEQDTQYF.

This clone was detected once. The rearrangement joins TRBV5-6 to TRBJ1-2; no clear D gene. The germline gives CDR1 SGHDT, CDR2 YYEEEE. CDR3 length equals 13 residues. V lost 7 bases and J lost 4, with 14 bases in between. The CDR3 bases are TGTGCCAGCCCATCCGGAAAGACCTATGGCTACACCTTC. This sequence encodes CASPSGKTYGYTF.

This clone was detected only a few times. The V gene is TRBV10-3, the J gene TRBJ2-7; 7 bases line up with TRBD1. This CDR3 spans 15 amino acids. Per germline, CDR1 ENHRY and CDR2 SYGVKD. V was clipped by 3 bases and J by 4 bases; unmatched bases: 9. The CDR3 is CAISDLPGTAYEQYF. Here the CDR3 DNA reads TGTGCCATCAGTGATCTCCCCGGGACAGCTTACGAGCAGTACTTC.

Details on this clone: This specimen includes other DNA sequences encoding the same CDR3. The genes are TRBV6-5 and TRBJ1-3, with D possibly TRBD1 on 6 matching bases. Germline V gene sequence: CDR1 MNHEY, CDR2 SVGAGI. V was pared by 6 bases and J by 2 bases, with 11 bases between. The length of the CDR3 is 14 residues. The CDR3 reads CASSQRTAGNTIYF. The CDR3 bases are TGTGCCAGCAGCCAACGGACAGCTGGAAACACCATATATTTT.

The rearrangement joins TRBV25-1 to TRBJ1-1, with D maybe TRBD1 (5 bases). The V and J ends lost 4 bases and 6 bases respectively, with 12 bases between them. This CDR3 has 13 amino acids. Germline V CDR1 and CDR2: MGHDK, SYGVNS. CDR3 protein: CASSGTLGAEAFF. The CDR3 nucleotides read TGTGCCAGCAGTGGCACACTAGGGGCTGAAGCTTTCTTT.

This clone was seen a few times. Here the CDR3 DNA reads TGTGCCAGCAGTGTTCGGTCCTACGAGCAGTACTTC. Translation gives CASSVRSYEQYF. The chain joins TRBV2 to TRBJ2-7; D gene ambiguous. Looked up from germline, CDR1 is SNHLY and CDR2 is FYNNEI. The CDR3 has 12 amino acids. Trimming took off 4 bases at V and 1 base at J, with 5 bases between the two ends.

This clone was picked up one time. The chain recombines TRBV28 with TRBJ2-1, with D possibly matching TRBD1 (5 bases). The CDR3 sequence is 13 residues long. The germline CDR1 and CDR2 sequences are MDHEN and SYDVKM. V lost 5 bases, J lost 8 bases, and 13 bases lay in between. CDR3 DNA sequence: TGTGCCAGCAGTCTAGTGGAAGGGGATGAGCAGTTCTTC. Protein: CASSLVEGDEQFF.

The CDR3 bases are TGTGCCAGCAGCTTGATTCCGGGGTCAGGGGCGGCCACCGGGGAGCTGTTTTTT. Its protein product is CASSLIPGSGAATGELFF. The chain carries TRBV5-5 and TRBJ2-2, with D possibly matching TRBD1 (6 bases). The germline V gene encodes CDR1 SGHKS and CDR2 YYEKEE (reference sequence). The CDR3 totals 18 residues. Trimming took 1 base from V and 4 from J, leaving 20 bases between them.

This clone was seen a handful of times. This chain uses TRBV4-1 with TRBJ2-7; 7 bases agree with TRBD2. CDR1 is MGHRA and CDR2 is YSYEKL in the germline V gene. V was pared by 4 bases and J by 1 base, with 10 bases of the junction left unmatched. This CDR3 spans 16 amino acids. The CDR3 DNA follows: TGCGCCAGCAGCCCCGATGAAAGGGAGGGATCCTACGAGCAGTACTTC. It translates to CASSPDEREGSYEQYF.

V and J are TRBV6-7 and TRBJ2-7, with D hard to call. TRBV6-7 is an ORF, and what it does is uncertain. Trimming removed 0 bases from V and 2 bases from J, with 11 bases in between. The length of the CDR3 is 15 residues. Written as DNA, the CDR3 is TGTGCCAGCAGTTACTCGAAAAGGTTAACCTACGAGCAGTACTTC. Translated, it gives CASSYSKRLTYEQYF.

CDR3: CASSDRGPLGTDTQYF. In nucleotides, the CDR3 is TGTGCCAGCAGCGACAGGGGTCCCTTAGGCACAGATACGCAGTATTTT. V gene TRBV6-6 combines with J gene TRBJ2-3, with 8 positions matching TRBD1. The CDR3 has 16 residues. Germline CDR1 reads MNHNY; CDR2 reads SVGAGI (reference sequence). The V and J ends lost 6 bases and 1 base, in that order; junction bases with no gene match: 9.

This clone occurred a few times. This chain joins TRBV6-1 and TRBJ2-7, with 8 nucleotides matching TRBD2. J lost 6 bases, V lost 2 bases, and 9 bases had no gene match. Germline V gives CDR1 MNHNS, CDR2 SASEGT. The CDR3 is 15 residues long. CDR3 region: CASSESGSGALEQYF. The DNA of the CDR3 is TGTGCCAGCAGTGAAAGTGGTAGCGGGGCCCTCGAGCAGTACTTC.

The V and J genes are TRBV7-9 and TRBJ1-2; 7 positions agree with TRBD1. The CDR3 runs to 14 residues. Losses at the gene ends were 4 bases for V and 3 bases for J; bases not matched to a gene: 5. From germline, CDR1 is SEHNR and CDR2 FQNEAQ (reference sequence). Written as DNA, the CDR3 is TGTGCCAGCAGCTCGGCCGACAGGGACTATGGCTACACCTTC. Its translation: CASSSADRDYGYTF.

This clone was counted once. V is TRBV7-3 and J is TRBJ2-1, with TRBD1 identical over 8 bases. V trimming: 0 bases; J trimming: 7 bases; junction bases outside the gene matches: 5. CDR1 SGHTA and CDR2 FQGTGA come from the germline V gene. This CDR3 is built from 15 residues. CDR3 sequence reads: CASSLTLTGVNEQFF. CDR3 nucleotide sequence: TGTGCCAGCAGCTTAACTTTGACAGGGGTAAATGAGCAGTTCTTC.

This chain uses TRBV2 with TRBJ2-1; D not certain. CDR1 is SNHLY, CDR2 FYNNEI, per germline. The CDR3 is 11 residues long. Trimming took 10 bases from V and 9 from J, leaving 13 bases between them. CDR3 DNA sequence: TGTGCCACGACCACGTGGCGTGAGCAGTTCTTC. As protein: CATTTWREQFF.